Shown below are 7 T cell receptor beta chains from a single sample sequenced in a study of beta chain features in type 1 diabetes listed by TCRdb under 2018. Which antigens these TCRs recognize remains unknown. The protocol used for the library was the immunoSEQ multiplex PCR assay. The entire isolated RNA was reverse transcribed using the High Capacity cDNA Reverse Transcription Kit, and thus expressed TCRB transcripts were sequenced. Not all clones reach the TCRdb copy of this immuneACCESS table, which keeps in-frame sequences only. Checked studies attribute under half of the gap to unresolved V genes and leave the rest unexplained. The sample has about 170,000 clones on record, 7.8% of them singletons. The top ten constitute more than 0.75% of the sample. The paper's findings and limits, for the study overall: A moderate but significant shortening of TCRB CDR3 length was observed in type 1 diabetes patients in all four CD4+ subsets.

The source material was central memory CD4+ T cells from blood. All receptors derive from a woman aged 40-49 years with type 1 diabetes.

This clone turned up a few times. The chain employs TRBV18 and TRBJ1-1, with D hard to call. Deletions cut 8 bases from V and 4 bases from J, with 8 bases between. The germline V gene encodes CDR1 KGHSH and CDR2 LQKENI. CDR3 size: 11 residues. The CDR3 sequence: CASTASTEAFF. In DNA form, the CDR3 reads TGTGCCAGCACTGCTTCCACTGAAGCTTTCTTT.

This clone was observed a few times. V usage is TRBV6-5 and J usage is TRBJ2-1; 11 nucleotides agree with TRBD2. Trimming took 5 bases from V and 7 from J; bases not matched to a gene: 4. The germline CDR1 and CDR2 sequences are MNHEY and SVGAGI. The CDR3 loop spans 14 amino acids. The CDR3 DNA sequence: TGTGCCAGCAGTCTAGCGGGGGGAATTAATGAGCAGTTCTTC. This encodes CASSLAGGINEQFF.

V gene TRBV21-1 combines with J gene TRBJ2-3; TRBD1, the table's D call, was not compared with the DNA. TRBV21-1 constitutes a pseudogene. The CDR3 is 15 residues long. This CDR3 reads CASSGQDSSTDTQYF. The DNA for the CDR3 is TGTGCCAGCTCGGGACAGGACTCTAGCACAGATACGCAGTATTTT.

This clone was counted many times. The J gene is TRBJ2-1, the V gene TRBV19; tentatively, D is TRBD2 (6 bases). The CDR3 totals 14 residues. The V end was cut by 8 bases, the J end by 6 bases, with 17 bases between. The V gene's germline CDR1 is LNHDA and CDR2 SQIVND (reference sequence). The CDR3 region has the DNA TGTGCCAGTGTCGCGGGGCACGGCGTCAATGAGCAGTTCTTC. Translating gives CASVAGHGVNEQFF.

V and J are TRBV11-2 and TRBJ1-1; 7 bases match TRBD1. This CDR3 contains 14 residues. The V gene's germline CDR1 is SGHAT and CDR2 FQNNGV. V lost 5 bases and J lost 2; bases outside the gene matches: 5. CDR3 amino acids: CASSDRVGNTEAFF. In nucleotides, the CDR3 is TGTGCCAGCAGCGACAGGGTAGGAAACACTGAAGCTTTCTTT.

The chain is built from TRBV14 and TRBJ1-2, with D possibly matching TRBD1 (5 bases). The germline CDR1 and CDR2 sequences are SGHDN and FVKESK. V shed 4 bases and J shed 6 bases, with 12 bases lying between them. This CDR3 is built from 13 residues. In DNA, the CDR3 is TGTGCCAGCAGCCGTACCTCGGGGGATGGCTACACCTTC. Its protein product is CASSRTSGDGYTF. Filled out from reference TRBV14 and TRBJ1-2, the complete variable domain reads EAGVTQFPSHSVIEKGQTVTLRCDPISGHDNLYWYRRVMGKEIKFLLHFVKESKQDESGMPNNRFLAERTGGTYSTLKVQPAELEDSGVYFCASSRTSGDGYTFGSGTRLTVV.

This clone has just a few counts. This CDR3 reads CASGSDSNEQFF. Written as DNA, the CDR3 is TGTGCTAGTGGCTCCGACAGTAATGAGCAGTTCTTC. The rearrangement links TRBV12-5 to TRBJ2-1, with TRBD1 as a possible D gene (5 bases). The CDR3 consists of 12 residues. Between the trimmed V and J ends, which lost 6 bases and 7 bases, there was a span of 10 bases. Germline V lookup: CDR1 LGHNT, CDR2 FRNRAP.